This T cell receptor beta chain was identified during a study of blood T cell repertoires in COVID-19 (dated by TCRdb to between 2020 and 2021). Regarding the complete study: Collaborator samples came from the United States, Italy and Spain and covered acute and convalescent phases of COVID-19. The material from the prospective study consisted of cDNA or gDNA derived from T cells, B-cell-depleted T cells, or PBMCs. Subjects who had been exposed to COVID-19, were actively infected with it, or had recovered from it provided the deeply sampled blood TCRbeta repertoires that made up the dataset. The repertoires were made available in a free public database intended to serve as a resource for research on the immune response to SARS-CoV-2. The samples were drawn from two sources: the first 160 participants of the ongoing ImmuneRACE study, and over 950 subjects contributed by 6 global collaborators. The sample metadata nearly always contained a de-identified subject ID, COVID-19 status, age in years and sex. HLA class I and class II types, where available, came from metadata supplied by the sample provider rather than from assay-based typing.

Trimming leaves V shorter by 2 bases and J shorter by 3 bases, with the junction holding 8 bases beyond the gene matches. The CDR3 covers 15 residues, taking in both the cysteine and the phenylalanine. The sequence is cut down to CDR3 DNA, 45 bases in frame from base 1. Sequences SGHKS (CDR1) and YYEKEE (CDR2) are obtained from the germline V gene (reference sequence). Results and caveats for the whole study, not just this receptor: The amount of clinical and demographic metadata varied by source and participant and was provided uncurated.

The immunoSEQ Assay, a bias-controlled multiplex PCR, was used to amplify TCRbeta CDR3 regions from genomic DNA. Processing in the source paper ran as follows. The number of nucleated cells in each sample was estimated from the amplification of reference gene primers within the assay. To quantify the absolute abundance of each unique TCRbeta CDR3 rearrangement, sequence reads were collapsed and filtered. Productive Simpson clonality was computed per sample as the square root of Simpson's diversity index over productive rearrangements. Held by TCRdb, this immuneACCESS table contains in-frame sequences only and omits some clones. Under half of the omission traces to an unresolved V gene where checked; the cause of the rest is unknown. The DNA was the basis for D and trimming; V, J and clone size are from that table. The sample table shows some 70,000 clones, and under 85% are seen once. The top ten hold 15% of the sample.

This clone was picked up one time. It lacks a known antigen. Nothing much larger sits one base from this clone, and base qualities are not available. In Seattle, one collaborating source enrolled patients while the infection was active and tracked those patients longitudinally over the course of disease. Each collaborating institution followed its own protocols to collect whole blood in K2EDTA tubes. For TCRbeta analysis, collaborators shipped samples in one of three forms: frozen whole blood, isolated PBMCs, or DNA extracted from either of those sample types. Here the chain combines TRBV5-5 and TRBJ2-7; TRBD2 agrees with 7 junctional bases. This sequence originates from a man aged 55-75 years with COVID-19, enrolled during active disease. The material sequenced was peripheral blood. The CDR3 protein sequence reads: CASSLSGGTNYEQYF. The DNA reads TGTGCCAGCAGCTTATCGGGGGGAACCAACTACGAGCAGTACTTC.